This is a list of T cell receptor beta chains from one sample in a study of molecular identifiers for immune sequencing clone quantification. TCRdb passed the PCR reads through MiXCR, listing each CDR3 protein once. The repertoire includes 97,000 or so distinct CDR3 sequences, around 37% of them detected once, and around a tenth sits in the top ten. Material for sequencing was naive CD8+ T cells from blood, with Jurkat cell RNA spiked in. The receptors derive from a human donor in good health. Some libraries in this study had Jurkat cell RNA spiked in. CDR3s include the opening cysteine and the closing phenylalanine or tryptophan. A D gene is named only where the DNA matches it firmly. Only part of the rows carry a size: once, few, many, or a class if the clone is expanded.

d_call j_call clone_size v_call cdr3_aa cdr3_nt
TRBD1 TRBJ1-2 . TRBV9 CASSVGTDLYYGYTF TGTGCCAGCAGCGTCGGGACAGACCTCTACTATGGCTACACCTTC
. TRBJ2-1 few TRBV6-2/TRBV6-3 CASSSGFSYNEQFF TGTGCCAGCAGTTCAGGGTTTTCCTACAATGAGCAGTTCTTC
. TRBJ1-5 . TRBV27 CASSSGFNQPQHF TGTGCCAGCAGTTCAGGATTCAATCAGCCCCAGCATTTT
. TRBJ2-7 many TRBV7-9 CASSLAGSAYEQYF TGTGCCAGCAGCTTAGCAGGGAGCGCCTACGAGCAGTACTTC
TRBD1 TRBJ2-1 few TRBV11-2 CASSGMTGKLRNEQFF TGTGCCAGCAGCGGCATGACAGGGAAATTAAGGAATGAGCAGTTCTTC
. TRBJ2-5 few TRBV11-3 CASSLVGEEETQYF TGTGCCAGCAGCTTAGTAGGGGAGGAGGAGACCCAGTACTTC
. TRBJ2-1 . TRBV29-1 CSVEVLSAVSANEQFF TGCAGCGTTGAAGTCCTCTCGGCTGTATCCGCCAATGAGCAGTTCTTC
TRBD1 TRBJ1-5 many TRBV2 CASSEPAQARDRANQPQHF TGTGCCAGCAGTGAACCCGCCCAAGCCCGGGACAGGGCCAATCAGCCCCAGCATTTT
TRBD2 TRBJ2-7 few TRBV9 CASTPGGGSSYEQYF TGTGCCAGCACCCCGGGCGGGGGAAGCTCCTACGAGCAGTACTTC
TRBD2 TRBJ2-7 few TRBV6-5 CASSYSGLAEYEQYF TGTGCCAGCAGTTACTCGGGACTAGCGGAATACGAGCAGTACTTC
. TRBJ2-1 few TRBV5-6 CASSLGWATVSYNEQFF TGTGCCAGCAGCTTGGGGTGGGCAACAGTTTCCTACAATGAGCAGTTCTTC
. TRBJ2-2 . TRBV4-3 CASSQEVGGGGELFF TGCGCCAGCAGCCAAGAAGTGGGAGGCGGCGGGGAGCTGTTTTTT
. TRBJ2-3 few TRBV7-9 CASSPRWGPTDTQYF TGTGCCAGCAGCCCTAGATGGGGCCCCACAGATACGCAGTATTTT
. TRBJ2-7 many TRBV7-2 CASSPRSGAEYF TGTGCCAGCAGCCCCAGGTCGGGCGCGGAGTACTTC
TRBD1 TRBJ1-6 . TRBV11-2 CASSLGAGGGSPLHF TGTGCCAGCAGCTTAGGGGCAGGGGGCGGTTCACCCCTCCACTTT
. TRBJ2-3 many TRBV5-1 CASSEATDTQYF TGCGCCAGCAGCGAGGCCACAGATACGCAGTATTTT
TRBD2 TRBJ2-7 . TRBV28 CASKTSHEQYF TGTGCCAGCAAGACTAGCCACGAGCAGTACTTC
. TRBJ1-2 few TRBV29-1 CSVEGSSVLDSVYGYTF TGCAGCGTTGAAGGATCCTCGGTATTAGATTCGGTCTATGGCTACACCTTC
TRBD1 TRBJ1-1 . TRBV5-1 CASETGYTEAFF TGCGCCAGTGAGACAGGGTACACTGAAGCTTTCTTT
TRBD1 TRBJ2-1 few TRBV15 CATSQQDRAGEQFF TGTGCCACCAGCCAACAGGACAGGGCCGGTGAGCAGTTCTTC
. TRBJ2-3 . TRBV20-1 CSAETDTQYF TGCAGTGCAGAGACAGATACGCAGTATTTT
. TRBJ1-2 . TRBV4-1 CASSQSILDRAHGYTF TGCGCCAGCAGCCAATCAATACTCGACCGAGCCCATGGCTACACCTTC
TRBD1 TRBJ1-6 few TRBV27 CASSYGTVYNSPLHF TGTGCCAGCAGTTACGGGACAGTCTATAATTCACCCCTCCACTTT
. TRBJ2-3 few TRBV5-5 CASLLGRGAWPGTQYF TGTGCCAGCCTCTTGGGACGGGGGGCTTGGCCAGGTACGCAGTATTTT
. TRBJ2-3 few TRBV7-3 CASSLSGPFTDTQYF TGTGCCAGCAGCTTAAGCGGACCATTCACAGATACGCAGTATTTT
. TRBJ1-1 few TRBV7-9 CASSLAPTVTEAFF TGTGCCAGCAGCTTAGCGCCGACAGTCACTGAAGCTTTCTTT
. TRBJ2-7 . TRBV9 CASSVEGVPLDEQYF TGTGCCAGCAGCGTCGAGGGAGTGCCCTTGGACGAGCAGTACTTC
. TRBJ2-7 few TRBV27 CASSFAGSGYEQYF TGTGCCAGCAGTTTTGCCGGGAGCGGCTACGAGCAGTACTTC
TRBD1 TRBJ2-1 . TRBV29-1 CSVPTGGKSNEQLF TGCAGCGTCCCCACAGGGGGCAAGTCCAATGAGCAGCTCTTC
. TRBJ2-3 few TRBV12-5 CASGWTDSDTQYF TGTGCTAGTGGCTGGACAGACTCAGATACGCAGTATTTT
. TRBJ2-7 many TRBV20-1 CSARDDPYEQYF TGCAGTGCTCGGGACGACCCCTACGAGCAGTACTTC
TRBD2 TRBJ2-3 many TRBV28 CASSPIAGVGTDTQYF TGTGCCAGCAGTCCTATAGCGGGAGTAGGCACAGATACGCAGTATTTT
TRBD2 TRBJ2-7 many TRBV4-2 CASSQGEGGSYEQYF TGTGCCAGCAGCCAAGGAGAGGGCGGGAGTTACGAGCAGTACTTC
TRBD2 TRBJ2-1 many TRBV7-8 CASSSTAGGLFNEQFF TGTGCCAGCAGCTCTACTGCGGGGGGATTATTCAATGAGCAGTTCTTC
TRBD2 TRBJ2-7 many TRBV6-6 CASGEGEQYF TGTGCCAGCGGGGAGGGCGAGCAGTACTTC
TRBD1 TRBJ2-7 many TRBV5-1 CASSTGTGAYEQYF TGCGCCAGCAGCACTGGGACAGGGGCCTACGAGCAGTACTTC
TRBD2 TRBJ2-3 . TRBV7-8 CASSPPGTTTDTQYF TGTGCCAGCAGCCCCCCAGGGACTACCACAGATACGCAGTATTTT
. TRBJ1-1 . TRBV3-1 CASSQGYGTQSGAEAFF TGTGCCAGCAGCCAAGGGTACGGGACTCAAAGCGGAGCGGAAGCTTTCTTT
. TRBJ2-1 few TRBV4-3 CASSEGRVLAGEQFF TGCGCCAGCAGCGAAGGGCGGGTCCTCGCCGGTGAGCAGTTCTTC
TRBD1 TRBJ2-7 few TRBV11-2 CASSPRTGWPYEQYF TGTGCCAGCAGCCCTCGGACAGGGTGGCCGTACGAGCAGTACTTC
TRBD1 TRBJ1-1 . TRBV13 CASSLNTYRGRNTGAFF TGTGCCAGCAGCTTAAATACTTACAGGGGCCGAAACACTGGAGCTTTCTTT
. TRBJ1-2 few TRBV29-1 CSVVDINYGYTF TGCAGCGTTGTGGACATAAACTATGGCTACACCTTC
. TRBJ1-2 . TRBV28 CASGVRTIPNHYGYTF TGTGCCAGCGGCGTTCGAACTATCCCGAATCATTATGGCTACACCTTC
. TRBJ1-5 . TRBV4-3 CASSQVWGASNQPQHF TGCGCCAGCAGCCAAGTCTGGGGGGCCAGCAATCAGCCCCAGCATTTT
TRBD1 TRBJ2-1 many TRBV7-2 CASIHPRQGTGEQFF TGTGCCAGCATCCACCCGAGACAGGGGACGGGTGAGCAGTTCTTC
. TRBJ2-2 . TRBV3-1 CASSQLGTYTGELFF TGTGCCAGCAGCCAACTCGGGACTTACACCGGGGAGCTGTTTTTT
TRBD1 TRBJ2-7 . TRBV13 CASSLLGGQGYEQYF TGTGCCAGCAGCTTATTAGGCGGACAGGGATACGAGCAGTACTTC
. TRBJ2-1 . TRBV29-1 CSAEDLRGTNEQFF TGCAGCGCTGAAGATCTTCGGGGGACGAATGAGCAGTTCTTC
. TRBJ1-5 . TRBV9 CASSVGSGSSQPQHF TGTGCCAGCAGCGTAGGATCTGGGTCCTCTCAGCCCCAGCATTTT
TRBD1 TRBJ2-3 . TRBV2 CAINPRDRAGDTQYF TGTGCCATCAACCCCCGGGACAGGGCTGGAGATACGCAGTATTTT
. TRBJ2-2 few TRBV5-1 CASTAGPNKGNTGELFF TGCGCCAGCACGGCAGGACCCAATAAAGGAAACACCGGGGAGCTGTTTTTT
. TRBJ1-5 . TRBV18 CASSLSTGQPQQF TGTGCCAGCTCACTTTCCACGGGTCAGCCCCAGCAATTT
. TRBJ1-5 many TRBV12-3/TRBV12-4 CASSFGPGIHQPQHF TGTGCCAGCAGTTTTGGGCCAGGGATTCATCAGCCCCAGCATTTT
. TRBJ2-1 . TRBV29-1 CSVEGSGFFYNEQFF TGCAGCGTTGAGGGCAGCGGGTTCTTCTACAATGAGCAGTTCTTC
. TRBJ2-7 many TRBV28 CASSTPRRDSYEQYF TGTGCCAGCAGTACCCCAAGACGGGACTCCTACGAGCAGTACTTC